This is a list of T cell receptor beta chains from one sample in a study of T cell repertoires in cytomegalovirus infection. Their specific antigens are unknown. Each CDR3 protein gets one entry after TCRdb re-called the reads with MiXCR. The table has hundreds of thousands of distinct CDR3 sequences, 30% to 35% seen once. The sample in question was cultured PBMCs, obtained from culture after CMV antigen stimulation. Every receptor here comes from a human donor in good health (CMV status not recorded). Some clones in this sample may be carry-over from other donors' samples. Each CDR3 is given with its conserved first and last residue. A D gene is named only where the DNA matches it firmly. Size is omitted from some rows. Given values are once, few, many or a class for expanded clones.

j_gene	d_gene	abundance	v_gene	CDR3nt	CDR3aa
TRBJ2-7	NA	NA	TRBV12-3/TRBV12-4	TGTGCCAGCAGTTTAGCCCTCGGGTTGGAGGGAGCCCCCTACGAGCAGTACTTC	CASSLALGLEGAPYEQYF
TRBJ2-1	TRBD1	few	TRBV7-4	TGTGCCAGCAGCCGCGACACAGGGGGCGGGTTCTTC	CASSRDTGGGFF
TRBJ2-3	NA	NA	TRBV7-9	TGTGCCAGCAGCTTTATTAGGAACACGCAGTATTTT	CASSFIRNTQYF
TRBJ2-3	TRBD2	NA	TRBV29-1	TGCAGCGTTGCCCCCGGTGGAGCGGGAGGTACGCAGTATTTT	CSVAPGGAGGTQYF
TRBJ2-3	TRBD2	NA	TRBV11-2	TGTGCCAGCAGAAAAATAGCGGGCCCAGATACGCAGTATTTT	CASRKIAGPDTQYF
TRBJ1-3	NA	many	TRBV7-6	TGTGCCAGCAGGTCGGGACGGAGTGGAAACACCATATATTTT	CASRSGRSGNTIYF
TRBJ2-3	NA	NA	TRBV6-5	TGTGCCAGCAGAGCGGACTCAGATACGCAGTATTTT	CASRADSDTQYF
TRBJ1-6	NA	NA	TRBV25-1	TGTGCCAGCAGTGAATCAGAGGGGACCTATAATTCACCCCTCCACTTT	CASSESEGTYNSPLHF
TRBJ2-5	NA	NA	TRBV7-9	TGTGCCAGCAGCCCTTGGGACCGGCGAGGGGAGACCCAGTACTTC	CASSPWDRRGETQYF
TRBJ1-6	NA	NA	TRBV2	TGTGCCAGCAGTGCAGTAGACTGGGGAGAGTCACCCCTCCACTTT	CASSAVDWGESPLHF
TRBJ2-1	TRBD2	NA	TRBV20-1	TGCAGTGCTCCCCAGCGGGACCGGGACGGAGGGAATGAGCAGTTCTTC	CSAPQRDRDGGNEQFF
TRBJ1-6	NA	NA	TRBV4-1	TGCGCCAGCGTCCGGAATTCACCCCTCCACTTT	CASVRNSPLHF
TRBJ2-5	NA	NA	TRBV6-1	TGTGCCAGCAACCCTATGGCGGAGACTAGGACCCAGTACTTC	CASNPMAETRTQYF
TRBJ2-7	TRBD1	NA	TRBV4-1	TGCGCCAGCAGCCCAGGGACAGGGAGGTCCTACGAGCAGTACTTC	CASSPGTGRSYEQYF
TRBJ2-1	NA	NA	TRBV10-3	TGTGCCATTGGGGTTAGCTCCTACAATGAGCAGTTCTTC	CAIGVSSYNEQFF
TRBJ2-7	NA	NA	TRBV7-2	TGTGCCAGCAGCTTCGAGGGGTGGGGGGAAGAGCAGTACTTC	CASSFEGWGEEQYF
TRBJ2-7	TRBD2	NA	TRBV4-3	TGCGCCAGCAGCCAGCAAGCGGGAGGGAACTACGAGCAGTACTTC	CASSQQAGGNYEQYF
TRBJ2-7	NA	NA	TRBV20-1	TGCAGTGCTCTAGGGAGCTCCTACGAGCAGTACTTC	CSALGSSYEQYF
TRBJ1-4	TRBD1	few	TRBV11-2	TGTGCCAGCAGCTTAAGTCGACAGGGGGACTTGAAACTGTTTTTT	CASSLSRQGDLKLFF
TRBJ1-2	TRBD1	NA	TRBV5-4	TGTGCCAGCAGGGAGACAGGGGGTAACTATGGCTACACCTTC	CASRETGGNYGYTF
TRBJ2-1	TRBD2	few	TRBV12-3/TRBV12-4	TGTGCCAGCACGACGGGACTAGCGGGAGGGTTTCCCTACAATGAGCAGTTCTTC	CASTTGLAGGFPYNEQFF
TRBJ2-7	NA	NA	TRBV7-2	TGTGCCAGCAGCAACCGAAGGGGCTACGAGCAGTACTTC	CASSNRRGYEQYF
TRBJ2-3	NA	NA	TRBV12-3/TRBV12-4	TGTGCCAGCAGTTTAGTGATTGGGGGCCAATATGGCACAGATACGCAGTATTTT	CASSLVIGGQYGTDTQYF
TRBJ2-7	NA	NA	TRBV7-2	TGTGCCAGCAGCTTAAGAAGCGGTCCTAGCTCCTACGAGCAGTACTTC	CASSLRSGPSSYEQYF
TRBJ1-2	NA	NA	TRBV4-3	TGCGCCAGTTGCCCCGCTGTGGGGAGACGCGGCTACACCTTC	CASCPAVGRRGYTF
TRBJ2-5	TRBD1	many	TRBV7-2	TGTGCCAGCAGCAGGACAGGGCCCCAAGAGACCCAGTACTTC	CASSRTGPQETQYF
TRBJ2-1	NA	many	TRBV7-8	TGTGCCAGCGTCCGCTTACGGGGGGCTTCCTACAATGAGCAGTTCTTC	CASVRLRGASYNEQFF
TRBJ2-1	TRBD2	many	TRBV7-2	TGTGCCAGCAGCTTGGGCGGGGGGGCCCCGAGGAATGAGCAGTTCTTC	CASSLGGGAPRNEQFF
TRBJ1-1	NA	many	TRBV7-2	TGTGCCAGCAGCTTTCTAAGGGACACTGAAGCTTTCTTT	CASSFLRDTEAFF
TRBJ1-1	NA	NA	TRBV18	TGTGCCAGCTCACCGGTTGCAGACCTGAACACTGAAGCTTTCTTT	CASSPVADLNTEAFF
TRBJ1-1	TRBD1	NA	TRBV6-1	TGTGCCAGCAGACAGGGGATCGACACTGAAGCTTTCTTT	CASRQGIDTEAFF
TRBJ1-3	NA	NA	TRBV6-6	TGTGCCAGCAGTTTCAGCCAGAGGTTCTCTGGAAACACCATATATTTT	CASSFSQRFSGNTIYF
TRBJ2-7	NA	NA	TRBV2	TGTGCCAGCATCCGGGAAGGACGGACGACTGACGAGCAGTACTTC	CASIREGRTTDEQYF
TRBJ2-1	NA	NA	TRBV6-2/TRBV6-3	TGTGCCAGCACCCTGCTCCTAGAGAACAATGAGCAGTTCTTC	CASTLLLENNEQFF
TRBJ2-3	NA	few	TRBV7-9	TGTGCCAGCACATCCACGATGGGGATAACTAGCACAGATACGCAGTATTTT	CASTSTMGITSTDTQYF
TRBJ1-2	NA	NA	TRBV7-8	TGTGCCAGCAGCCCCCCAGGGGCGGGGGGCTACACCTTC	CASSPPGAGGYTF
TRBJ2-7	NA	NA	TRBV27	TGTGCCAGCTCCTCAAATGGGGGTGTGCGCGAGCAGTACTTC	CASSSNGGVREQYF
TRBJ1-3	NA	NA	TRBV4-1	TGCGCCAGCAGCTGGACCCAATTCGGAAACACCATATATTTT	CASSWTQFGNTIYF
TRBJ2-2	NA	NA	TRBV18	TGTGCCAGCTCACCTGTACCCGAGAACACCGGGGAGCTGTTTTTT	CASSPVPENTGELFF
TRBJ2-7	NA	NA	TRBV28	TGTGCCAGCAGTTTACTAAATTACGAGCAGTACTTC	CASSLLNYEQYF
TRBJ1-6	NA	NA	TRBV19	TGTGCCAGTAGTTCAATCTGGGATTTCTCCTATAATTCACCCCTCCACTTT	CASSSIWDFSYNSPLHF
TRBJ2-5	NA	NA	TRBV15	TGTGCCACCAGCATTAGGAGGGGCCAAGAGACCCAGTACTTC	CATSIRRGQETQYF
TRBJ1-1	NA	NA	TRBV7-6	TGTGCCAGCAGCTTAATGTCAGGGAACACTGAAGCTTTCTTT	CASSLMSGNTEAFF